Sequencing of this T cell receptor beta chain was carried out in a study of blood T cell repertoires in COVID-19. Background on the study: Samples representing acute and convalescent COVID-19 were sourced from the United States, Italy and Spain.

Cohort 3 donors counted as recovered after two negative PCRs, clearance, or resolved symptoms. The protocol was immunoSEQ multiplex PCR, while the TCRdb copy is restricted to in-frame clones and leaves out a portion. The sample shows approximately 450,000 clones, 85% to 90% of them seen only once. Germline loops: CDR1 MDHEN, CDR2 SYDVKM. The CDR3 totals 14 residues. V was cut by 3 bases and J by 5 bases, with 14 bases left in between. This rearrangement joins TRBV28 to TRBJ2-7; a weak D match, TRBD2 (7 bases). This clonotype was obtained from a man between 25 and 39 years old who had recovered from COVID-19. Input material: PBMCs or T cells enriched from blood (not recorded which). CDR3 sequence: CASSLAGAWNEQYF. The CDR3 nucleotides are TGTGCCAGCAGTTTGGCGGGGGCATGGAACGAGCAGTACTTC.